Following are 12 T cell receptor beta chains from one sample sequenced in a study of blood T cell repertoires in COVID-19. TCRdb keeps only in-frame clones here, not all; method: immunoSEQ multiplex PCR. Of over 300,000 clones in the sample, almost 90% are singletons; the top ten hold around 7%. The sequenced sample consisted of peripheral blood. The origin of the receptors is a man aged 18 to 29 with active or convalescent COVID-19.

J is TRBJ1-4 and V is TRBV5-5, with 9 bases lining up with TRBD1. The CDR3 loop spans 16 amino acids. Germline V gives CDR1 SGHKS, CDR2 YYEKEE (reference sequence). The V segment lost 4 bases and the J segment 10 bases; nucleotides outside the gene matches: 14. The CDR3 bases are TGTGCCAGCAGCGTAACTCAACAGGGGGCAGTCGGAAAACTGTTTTTT. Its protein product is CASSVTQQGAVGKLFF.

CDR3 sequence reads: CASSSNRGQGRSYGYTF. The CDR3 DNA reads TGTGCCAGCAGCTCCAACCGGGGACAGGGTCGAAGCTATGGCTACACCTTC. The V gene is TRBV9, the J gene TRBJ1-2, with 9 nucleotides matching TRBD1. Trimming at V came to 4 bases and at J to 4 bases, leaving 14 bases not matched to a gene. Per germline, CDR1 SGDLS and CDR2 YYNGEE. This CDR3 contains 17 residues.

V and J are TRBV19 and TRBJ1-2; D call uncertain. The germline V gene encodes CDR1 LNHDA and CDR2 SQIVND (reference sequence). V dropped 3 bases and J dropped 0 bases, with 8 bases sitting between them. This CDR3 contains 14 residues. CDR3 loop: CASSMREANYGYTF. The CDR3 nucleotides read TGTGCCAGTAGTATGCGGGAAGCTAACTATGGCTACACCTTC.

V and J are TRBV15 and TRBJ1-1; 9 nucleotides match TRBD1. Germline CDR1 and CDR2: LNHNV and YYDKDF (reference sequence). The CDR3 totals 18 residues. The ends lost 1 base at V and 2 bases at J; junction bases unmatched: 11. The CDR3 bases are TGTGCCACCAGCAGAGTAAGGTACAGGGGGCAGAAAAACACTGAAGCTTTCTTT. Amino acids: CATSRVRYRGQKNTEAFF. The full variable domain, its missing parts supplied by reference TRBV15 and TRBJ1-1, is DAMVIQNPRYQVTQFGKPVTLSCSQTLNHNVMYWYQQKSSQAPKLLFHYYDKDFNNEADTPDNFQSRRPNTSFCFLDIRSPGLGDTAMYLCATSRVRYRGQKNTEAFFGQGTRLTVV.

The chain carries TRBV5-6 and TRBJ1-3; TRBD1 agrees at 8 bases. The junction had 1 base not matched to a gene; V was cut back by 3 bases and J by 2 bases. From germline, CDR1 is SGHDT and CDR2 YYEEEE. The CDR3 contains 14 residues. The CDR3 protein is CASSWTGPGNTIYF. Written as DNA, the CDR3 is TGTGCCAGCAGCTGGACAGGGCCTGGAAACACCATATATTTT.

About this clone: Other nucleotide sequences in the sample specify the same CDR3. The rearrangement joins TRBV28 to TRBJ1-1; D remains unclear. This CDR3 is 13 amino acids long. V was pared by 2 bases and J by 1 base, with 5 bases between. The germline CDR1 and CDR2 sequences are MDHEN and SYDVKM. CDR3 sequence reads: CASSLGQNTEAFF. DNA for the CDR3: TGTGCCAGCAGTTTAGGGCAGAACACTGAAGCTTTCTTT. Full variable domain (remainder filled in from reference TRBV28 and TRBJ1-1): DVKVTQSSRYLVKRTGEKVFLECVQDMDHENMFWYRQDPGLGLRLIYFSYDVKMKEKGDIPEGYSVSREKKERFSLILESASTNQTSMYLCASSLGQNTEAFFGQGTRLTVV.

The chain employs TRBV3-1 (or the pseudogene TRBV3-2) and TRBJ1-1, with 7 bases that match TRBD1. CDR3 length: 16 residues. J was trimmed by 3 bases and V by 4 bases; bases with no gene match: 11. Germline-derived CDR1 and CDR2 are LGHDT and YNNKEL (reference sequence). This CDR3 is CASSPPRRQGDTEAFF. CDR3 coding DNA: TGTGCCAGCAGCCCACCCCGTAGGCAGGGGGACACTGAAGCTTTCTTT.

The chain recombines TRBV1 with TRBJ2-3; the table's D gene call, TRBD2, was not cross checked with the DNA. TRBV1 is shown as a pseudogene. The CDR3 spans 17 residues. The CDR3 DNA reads TGCACCAGCAGCCAAGTAGAGGCGGGAGATAGCACAGATACGCAGTATTTT. This sequence encodes CTSSQVEAGDSTDTQYF.

The chain uses TRBV21-1 and TRBJ2-6; TRBD1, the table's D call, was not compared with the DNA. TRBV21-1 is labeled a pseudogene. The length of the CDR3 is 18 residues. The CDR3 sequence is CASSNVLREHSGANVLTF. Written as DNA, the CDR3 is TGTGCCAGCAGCAACGTCCTCAGGGAACACTCTGGGGCCAACGTGCTGACTTTC.

The chain is built from TRBV7-9 and TRBJ2-1; 8 bases map to TRBD2. Trimming cost V 5 bases and J 4 bases; bases outside gene matches: 7. The CDR3 is 15 residues long. From germline, CDR1 is SEHNR and CDR2 FQNEAQ (reference sequence). CDR3 in amino acids: CASSKGTSRYNEQFF. The CDR3 DNA follows: TGTGCCAGCAGCAAGGGGACTAGTCGGTACAATGAGCAGTTCTTC.

A single count supports this clone. This chain joins TRBV6-5 and TRBJ2-7, with TRBD2 as a possible D gene (6 bases). The CDR3 is 16 residues long. Germline V lookup: CDR1 MNHEY, CDR2 SVGAGI. Trimming pared 0 bases from V and 2 bases from J, leaving 14 bases between. Written as DNA, the CDR3 is TGTGCCAGCAGTTACTCAGTAGCGGAGCATACCTACGAGCAGTACTTC. This translates into CASSYSVAEHTYEQYF.

The chain carries TRBV6-1 and TRBJ2-3; 11 bases align to TRBD2. Germline CDR1 is MNHNS and CDR2 is SASEGT. The J segment lost 11 bases and the V segment lost 1 base, leaving 8 bases of the junction unmatched. This CDR3 comprises 15 residues. CDR3 in DNA: TGTGCCAGCAGTGAAGGGACTAGCGGGTTTCCCTGGCAGTATTTT. Its protein is CASSEGTSGFPWQYF.